This entry features one T cell receptor beta chain sequence. Antigen unknown. Trimming removed 8 bases at V and 8 bases at J, with 13 bases between. The CDR3 spans 11 residues. Germline V lookup: CDR1 SQVTM, CDR2 ANQGSEA. This specimen comes from a study of CD8 T cells in ankylosing spondylitis. TCRdb recomputed calls from the 5' RACE reads with MiXCR, one row per CDR3 protein. This sample has around 390,000 distinct CDR3 sequences, with around 22% found just once. Study observations and caveats: A motif of eight highly homologous TCR beta variants was seen as apparently characteristic of ankylosing spondylitis blood. Earlier work had already found some motif variants in reactive arthritis synovial fluid and blood.

The receptor was isolated from a male donor with ankylosing spondylitis. The chain carries TRBV29-1 and TRBJ2-1; D call uncertain. The sequenced sample was blood, either unsorted or a sorted T cell fraction (not recorded which). The CDR3 nucleotides read TGCAGCACCATCCTCCACGATGAGCAGTTCTTC. Protein product: CSTILHDEQFF.